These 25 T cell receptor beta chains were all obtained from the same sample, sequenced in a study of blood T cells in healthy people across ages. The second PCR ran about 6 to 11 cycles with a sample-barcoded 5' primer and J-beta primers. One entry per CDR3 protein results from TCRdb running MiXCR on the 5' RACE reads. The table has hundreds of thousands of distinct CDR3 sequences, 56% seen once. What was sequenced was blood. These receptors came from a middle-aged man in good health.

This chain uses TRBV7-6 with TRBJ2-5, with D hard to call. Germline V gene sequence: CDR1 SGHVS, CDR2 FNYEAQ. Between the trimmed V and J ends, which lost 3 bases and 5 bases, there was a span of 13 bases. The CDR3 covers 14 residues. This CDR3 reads CASSLGLQKETQYF. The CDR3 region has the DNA TGTGCCAGCAGCTTGGGGTTACAAAAGGAGACCCAGTACTTC. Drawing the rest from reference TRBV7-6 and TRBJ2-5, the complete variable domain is GAGVSQSPRYKVTKRGQDVALRCDPISGHVSLYWYRQALGQGPEFLTYFNYEAQQDKSGLPNDRFSAERPEGSISTLTIQRTEQRDSAMYRCASSLGLQKETQYFGPGTRLLVL.

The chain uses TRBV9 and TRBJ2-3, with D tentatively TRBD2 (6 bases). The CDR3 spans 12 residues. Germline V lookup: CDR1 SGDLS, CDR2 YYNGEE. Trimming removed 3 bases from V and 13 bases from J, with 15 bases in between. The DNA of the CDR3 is TGTGCCAGCAGCGGCCCGGGACTCTCGGAGTATTTT. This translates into CASSGPGLSEYF.

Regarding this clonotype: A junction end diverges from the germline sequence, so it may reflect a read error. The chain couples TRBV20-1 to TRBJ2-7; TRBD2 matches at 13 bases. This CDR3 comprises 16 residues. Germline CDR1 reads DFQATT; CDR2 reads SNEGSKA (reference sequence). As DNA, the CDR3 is TGCAGTGCCTCCGGACTAGCGGGGGACCAGAGTTACGGGCAGTACTTC. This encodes CSASGLAGDQSYGQYF.

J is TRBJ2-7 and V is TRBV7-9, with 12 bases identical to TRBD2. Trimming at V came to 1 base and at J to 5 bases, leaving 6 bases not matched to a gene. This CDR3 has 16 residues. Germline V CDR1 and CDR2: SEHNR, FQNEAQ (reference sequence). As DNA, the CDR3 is TGTGCCAGCAGCTTAGTGTCGAGGACTAGCGGGAACGAGCAGTACTTC. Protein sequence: CASSLVSRTSGNEQYF. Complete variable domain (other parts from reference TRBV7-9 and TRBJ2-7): DTGVSQNPRHKITKRGQNVTFRCDPISEHNRLYWYRQTLGQGPEFLTYFQNEAQLEKSRLLSDRFSAERPKGSFSTLEIQRTEQGDSAMYLCASSLVSRTSGNEQYFGPGTRLTVT.

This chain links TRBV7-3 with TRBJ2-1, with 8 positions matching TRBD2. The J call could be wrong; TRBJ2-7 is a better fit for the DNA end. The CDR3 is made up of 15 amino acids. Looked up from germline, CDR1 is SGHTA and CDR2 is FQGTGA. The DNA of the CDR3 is TGTGCCAGCAGGACCACTAGCGGAAATTACAATGAGCAGTACTTC. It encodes CASRTTSGNYNEQYF.

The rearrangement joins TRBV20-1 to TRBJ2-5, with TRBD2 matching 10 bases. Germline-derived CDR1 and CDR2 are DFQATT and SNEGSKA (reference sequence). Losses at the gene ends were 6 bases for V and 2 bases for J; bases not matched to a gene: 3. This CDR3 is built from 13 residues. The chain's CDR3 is CSAGTSEQETQYF. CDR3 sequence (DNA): TGCAGTGCCGGGACTAGCGAACAAGAGACCCAGTACTTC.

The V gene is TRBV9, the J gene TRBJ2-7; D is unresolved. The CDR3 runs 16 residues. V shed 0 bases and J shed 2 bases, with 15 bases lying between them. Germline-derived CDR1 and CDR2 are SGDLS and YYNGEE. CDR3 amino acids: CASSVEIKAAPYEQYF. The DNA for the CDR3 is TGTGCCAGCAGCGTAGAAATAAAGGCGGCCCCCTACGAGCAGTACTTC.

Here the CDR3 DNA reads TGTGCCAGCAGGTTCCTGGGACAGGACAAAAAGTACTTC. This codes for CASRFLGQDKKYF. The rearrangement links TRBV2 to TRBJ2-5; TRBD1 matches 8 bases. Germline CDR1 is SNHLY and CDR2 is FYNNEI. This CDR3 spans 13 amino acids. V shed 6 bases and J 12 bases; nucleotides not matched to a gene: 12.

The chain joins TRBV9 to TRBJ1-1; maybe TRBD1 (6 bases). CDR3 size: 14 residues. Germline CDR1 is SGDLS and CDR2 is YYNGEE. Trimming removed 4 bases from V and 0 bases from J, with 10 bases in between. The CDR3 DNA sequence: TGTGCCAGCAGCCCGGGACAAGTGAACACTGAAGCTTTCTTT. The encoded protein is CASSPGQVNTEAFF.

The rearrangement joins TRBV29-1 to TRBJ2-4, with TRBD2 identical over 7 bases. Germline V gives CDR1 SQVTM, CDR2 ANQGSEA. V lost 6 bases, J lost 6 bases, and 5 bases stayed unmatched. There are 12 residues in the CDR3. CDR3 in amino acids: CSVRLAGNIQYF. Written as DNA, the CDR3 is TGCAGCGTACGACTAGCCGGAAACATTCAGTACTTC.

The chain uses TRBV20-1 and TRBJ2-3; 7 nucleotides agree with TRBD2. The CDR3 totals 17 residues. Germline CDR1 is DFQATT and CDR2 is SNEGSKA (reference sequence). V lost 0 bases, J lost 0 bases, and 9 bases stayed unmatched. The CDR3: CSARDRAGVPSTDTQYF. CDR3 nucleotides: TGCAGTGCTAGAGATCGGGCGGGGGTCCCTAGCACAGATACGCAGTATTTT.

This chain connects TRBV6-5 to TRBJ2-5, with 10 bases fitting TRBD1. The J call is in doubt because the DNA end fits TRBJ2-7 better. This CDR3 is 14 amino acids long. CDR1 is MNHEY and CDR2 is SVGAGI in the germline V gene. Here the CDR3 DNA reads TGTGCCAGCAACCCCACCGGGACAGGGGACGAGCAGTACTTC. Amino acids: CASNPTGTGDEQYF.

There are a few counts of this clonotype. The chain's CDR3 is CASSLGARIRAQGSEQFF. CDR3 nucleotides: TGCGCCAGCAGCTTGGGGGCGCGGATACGAGCTCAAGGCAGTGAGCAGTTCTTC. This sequence joins TRBV5-1 and TRBJ2-1; D is unclear. Germline-derived CDR1 and CDR2 are SGHRS and YFSETQ. V gave up 0 bases and J gave up 9 bases, with 25 bases separating them. The CDR3 has 18 amino acids.

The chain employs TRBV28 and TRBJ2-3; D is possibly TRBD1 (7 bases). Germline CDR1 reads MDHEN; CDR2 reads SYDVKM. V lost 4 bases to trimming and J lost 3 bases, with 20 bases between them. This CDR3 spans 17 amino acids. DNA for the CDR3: TGTGCCAGCAGTTATTACAGGGGACTGATTGGGACAGATACGCAGTATTTT. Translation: CASSYYRGLIGTDTQYF. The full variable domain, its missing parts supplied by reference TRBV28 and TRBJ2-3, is DVKVTQSSRYLVKRTGEKVFLECVQDMDHENMFWYRQDPGLGLRLIYFSYDVKMKEKGDIPEGYSVSREKKERFSLILESASTNQTSMYLCASSYYRGLIGTDTQYFGPGTRLTVL.

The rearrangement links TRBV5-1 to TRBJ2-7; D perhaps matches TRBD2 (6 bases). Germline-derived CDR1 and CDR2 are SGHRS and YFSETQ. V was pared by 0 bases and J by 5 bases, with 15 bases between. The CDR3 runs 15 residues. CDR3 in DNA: TGCGCCAGCAGCTTGGATAATTTGGGGGGTGACGAGCAGTACTTC. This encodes CASSLDNLGGDEQYF.

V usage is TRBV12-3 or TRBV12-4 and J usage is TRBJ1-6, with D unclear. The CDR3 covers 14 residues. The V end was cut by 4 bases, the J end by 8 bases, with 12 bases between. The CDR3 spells CASSSWSRDSPLHF. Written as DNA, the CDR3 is TGTGCCAGCAGTTCCTGGTCTCGGGATTCACCCCTCCACTTT.

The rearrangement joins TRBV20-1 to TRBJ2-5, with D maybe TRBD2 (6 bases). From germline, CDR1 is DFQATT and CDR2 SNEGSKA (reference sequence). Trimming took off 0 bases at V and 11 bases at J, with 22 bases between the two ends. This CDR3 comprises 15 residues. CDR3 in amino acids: CSARDLNRGSQEQYF. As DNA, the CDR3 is TGCAGTGCTAGAGATCTTAACCGGGGGTCTCAAGAGCAGTACTTC.

Here the CDR3 reads CASGTDQETQYF. CDR3 nucleotides: TGTGCCAGCGGGACAGACCAAGAGACCCAGTACTTC. The chain couples TRBV6-6 to TRBJ2-5, with 7 bases matching TRBD1. Losses at the gene ends were 8 bases for V and 0 bases for J; bases not matched to a gene: 0. This CDR3 region has 12 residues. From germline, CDR1 is MNHNY and CDR2 SVGAGI (reference sequence).

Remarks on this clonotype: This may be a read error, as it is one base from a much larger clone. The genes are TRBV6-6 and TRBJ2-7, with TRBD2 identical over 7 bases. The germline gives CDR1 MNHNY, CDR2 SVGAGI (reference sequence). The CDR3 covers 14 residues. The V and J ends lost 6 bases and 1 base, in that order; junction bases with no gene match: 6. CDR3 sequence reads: CASSAVGGSYEQYF. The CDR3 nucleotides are TGTGCCAGCAGCGCAGTGGGGGGGTCCTACGAGCAGTACTTC.

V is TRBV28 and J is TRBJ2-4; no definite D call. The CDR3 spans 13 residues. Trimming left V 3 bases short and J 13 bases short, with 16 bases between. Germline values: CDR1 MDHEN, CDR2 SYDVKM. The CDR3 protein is CASSFRSGLEQYF. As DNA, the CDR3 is TGTGCCAGCAGTTTTCGTTCTGGGTTGGAGCAGTACTTC.

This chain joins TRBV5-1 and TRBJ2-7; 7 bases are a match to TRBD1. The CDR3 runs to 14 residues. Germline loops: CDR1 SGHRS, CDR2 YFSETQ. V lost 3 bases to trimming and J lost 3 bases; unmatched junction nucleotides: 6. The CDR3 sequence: CASSYRQGIYEQYF. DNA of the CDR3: TGCGCCAGCAGCTACCGACAGGGAATCTACGAGCAGTACTTC.

The CDR3 spells CASSQVRTQLYGYTF. The CDR3 region has the DNA TGCGCCAGCAGCCAAGTGAGGACCCAACTCTATGGCTACACCTTC. V and J are TRBV4-1 and TRBJ1-2, with no clear D. CDR3 length equals 15 residues. Germline V CDR1 and CDR2: MGHRA, YSYEKL. Trimming cost V 1 base and J 4 bases, with 13 bases left between them.

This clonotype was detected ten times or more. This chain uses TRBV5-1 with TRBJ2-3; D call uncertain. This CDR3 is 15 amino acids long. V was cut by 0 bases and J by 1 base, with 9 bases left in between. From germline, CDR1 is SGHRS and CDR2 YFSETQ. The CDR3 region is CASSLDGRGTDTQYF. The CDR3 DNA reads TGCGCCAGCAGCTTGGATGGCAGAGGCACAGATACGCAGTATTTT. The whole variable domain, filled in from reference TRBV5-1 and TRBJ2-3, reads KAGVTQTPRYLIKTRGQQVTLSCSPISGHRSVSWYQQTPGQGLQFLFEYFSETQRNKGNFPGRFSGRQFSNSRSEMNVSTLELGDSALYLCASSLDGRGTDTQYFGPGTRLTVL.

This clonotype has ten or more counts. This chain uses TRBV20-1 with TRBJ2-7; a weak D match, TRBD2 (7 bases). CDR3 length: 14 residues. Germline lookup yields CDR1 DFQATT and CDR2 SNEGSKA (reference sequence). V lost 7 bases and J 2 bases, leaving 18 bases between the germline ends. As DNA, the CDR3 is TGCAGTGGAGGGGGGAGGGCTCCTACCTACGAGCAGTACTTC. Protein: CSGGGRAPTYEQYF.

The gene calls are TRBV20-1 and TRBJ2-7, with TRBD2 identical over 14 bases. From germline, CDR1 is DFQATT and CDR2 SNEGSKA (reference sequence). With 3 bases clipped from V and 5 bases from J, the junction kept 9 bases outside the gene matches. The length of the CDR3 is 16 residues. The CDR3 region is CSASHWGTSGSDEQYF. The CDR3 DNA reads TGCAGTGCTAGCCACTGGGGGACTAGCGGGAGCGACGAGCAGTACTTC.